The clone carrying this TCR beta chain showed up just a few times. This CDR3 is built from 13 residues. The V gene lost 8 bases and the J gene lost 8 bases, with 15 bases spanning the gap. The germline V gene encodes CDR1 SNHLY and CDR2 FYNNEI. This record comes from a study of early T cells in non-severe SARS-CoV-2 infection. Each CDR3 protein is one row after TCRdb ran MiXCR on the 5' RACE reads. The data show 75,000 to 100,000 distinct CDR3 sequences, 14% seen once. The sequence was collected from an adult who was a healthcare worker with PCR-confirmed SARS-CoV-2 infection or an uninfected control (not recorded which). Input material: whole blood. The rearrangement joins TRBV2 to TRBJ1-4; a weak D match, TRBD1 (6 bases). In DNA form, the CDR3 reads TGTGCCAGCTCGCAGGGGCGGGAGGAAAAACTGTTTTTT. Encoded protein: CASSQGREEKLFF. Full variable domain (rest looked up from reference TRBV2 and TRBJ1-4): EPEVTQTPSHQVTQMGQEVILRCVPISNHLYFYWYRQILGQKVEFLVSFYNNEISEKSEIFDDQFSVERPDGSNFTLKIRSTKLEDSAMYFCASSQGREEKLFFGSGTQLSVL.